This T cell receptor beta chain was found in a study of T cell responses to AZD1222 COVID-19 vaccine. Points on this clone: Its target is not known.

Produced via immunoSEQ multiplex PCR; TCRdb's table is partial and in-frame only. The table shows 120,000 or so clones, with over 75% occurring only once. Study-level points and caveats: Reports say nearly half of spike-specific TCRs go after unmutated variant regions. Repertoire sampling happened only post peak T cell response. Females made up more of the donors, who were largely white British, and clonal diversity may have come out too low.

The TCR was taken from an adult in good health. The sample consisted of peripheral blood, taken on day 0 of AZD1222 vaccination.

CDR3 sequence: CASRDRVYEQYF. DNA of the CDR3: TGTGCCAGCAGGGACAGGGTCTACGAGCAGTACTTC. The chain links TRBV2 to TRBJ2-7, with 8 bases that match TRBD1. Germline CDR1 is SNHLY and CDR2 is FYNNEI. The CDR3 spans 12 residues. After removal of 6 bases from V and 3 bases from J, the junction contained 1 base not matched to a gene. Full variable domain (outside the CDR3, taken from reference TRBV2 and TRBJ2-7): EPEVTQTPSHQVTQMGQEVILRCVPISNHLYFYWYRQILGQKVEFLVSFYNNEISEKSEIFDDQFSVERPDGSNFTLKIRSTKLEDSAMYFCASRDRVYEQYFGPGTRLTVT.